Here is one TCR beta chain with its context. This record comes from a study of blood T cell repertoires in COVID-19. Study background: The samples span acute and convalescent COVID-19 from the United States, Italy and Spain.

The repertoire was sequenced with immunoSEQ multiplex PCR; TCRdb's copy has only in-frame clones and lacks some. The sample has 650,000 to 800,000 clones; approximately 90% are singletons. Sequenced material: peripheral blood. The sequence was collected from a young woman with acute or convalescent COVID-19.

This chain's CDR3 is CASSFRLAGTDTQYF. CDR3 nucleotide sequence: TGTGCCAGCAGCTTTCGACTAGCGGGGACAGATACGCAGTATTTT. V and J are TRBV5-6 and TRBJ2-3, with 11 bases aligning to TRBD2. Germline V lookup: CDR1 SGHDT, CDR2 YYEEEE. There are 15 residues in the CDR3. V dropped 2 bases and J dropped 3; count of bases not matched to a gene: 2.